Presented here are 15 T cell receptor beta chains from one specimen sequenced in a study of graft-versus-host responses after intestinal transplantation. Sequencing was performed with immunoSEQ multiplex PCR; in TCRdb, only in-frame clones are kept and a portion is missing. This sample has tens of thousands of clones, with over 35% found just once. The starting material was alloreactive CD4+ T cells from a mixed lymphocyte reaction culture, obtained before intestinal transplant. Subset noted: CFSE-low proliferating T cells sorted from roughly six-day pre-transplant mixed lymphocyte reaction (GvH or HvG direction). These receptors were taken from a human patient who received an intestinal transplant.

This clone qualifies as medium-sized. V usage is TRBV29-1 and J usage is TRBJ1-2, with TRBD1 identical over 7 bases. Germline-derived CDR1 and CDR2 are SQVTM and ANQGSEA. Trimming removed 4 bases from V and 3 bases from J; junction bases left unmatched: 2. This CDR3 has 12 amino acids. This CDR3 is CSVVRGDYGYTF. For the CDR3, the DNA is TGCAGCGTTGTCAGGGGGGACTATGGCTACACCTTC.

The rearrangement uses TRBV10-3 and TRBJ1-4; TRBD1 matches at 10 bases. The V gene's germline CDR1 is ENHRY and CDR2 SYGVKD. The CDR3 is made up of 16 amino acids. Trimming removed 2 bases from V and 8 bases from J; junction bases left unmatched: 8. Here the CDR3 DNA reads TGTGCCATCAGTGAGGGGCCCGGGACAGGGGCCGAAAAACTGTTTTTT. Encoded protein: CAISEGPGTGAEKLFF.

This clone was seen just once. The CDR3 DNA sequence: TGTGCCAGCAGCCCGCGGGGGGTCCGAAATGAGCAGTTCTTC. Translation: CASSPRGVRNEQFF. The V gene is TRBV9, the J gene TRBJ2-1; TRBD2 aligns across 8 bases. This CDR3 spans 14 amino acids. CDR1 and CDR2 (germline): SGDLS, YYNGEE. V lost 4 bases and J lost 7; bases outside the gene matches: 7.

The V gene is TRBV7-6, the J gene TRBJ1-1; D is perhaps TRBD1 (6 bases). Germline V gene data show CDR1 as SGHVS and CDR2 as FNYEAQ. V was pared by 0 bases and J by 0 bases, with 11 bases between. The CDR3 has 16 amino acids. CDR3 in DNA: TGTGCCAGCAGCTTAGCGGTGCCAGGGGTGAACACTGAAGCTTTCTTT. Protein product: CASSLAVPGVNTEAFF.

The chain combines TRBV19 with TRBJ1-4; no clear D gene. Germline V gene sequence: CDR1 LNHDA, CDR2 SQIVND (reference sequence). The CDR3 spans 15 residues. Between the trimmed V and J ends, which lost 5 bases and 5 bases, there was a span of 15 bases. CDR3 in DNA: TGTGCCAGTAGTTCCCGTGGCTCTTTAAATGAAAAACTGTTTTTT. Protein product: CASSSRGSLNEKLFF. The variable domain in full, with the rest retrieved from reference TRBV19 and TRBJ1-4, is DGGITQSPKYLFRKEGQNVTLSCEQNLNHDAMYWYRQDPGQGLRLIYYSQIVNDFQKGDIAEGYSVSREKKESFPLTVTSAQKNPTAFYLCASSSRGSLNEKLFFGSGTQLSVL.

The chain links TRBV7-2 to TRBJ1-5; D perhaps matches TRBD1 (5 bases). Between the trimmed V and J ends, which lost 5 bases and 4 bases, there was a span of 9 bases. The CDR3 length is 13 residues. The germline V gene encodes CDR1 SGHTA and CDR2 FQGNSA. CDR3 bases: TGTGCCAGCAGCAACGGGGGGAATCAGCCCCAGCATTTT. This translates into CASSNGGNQPQHF.

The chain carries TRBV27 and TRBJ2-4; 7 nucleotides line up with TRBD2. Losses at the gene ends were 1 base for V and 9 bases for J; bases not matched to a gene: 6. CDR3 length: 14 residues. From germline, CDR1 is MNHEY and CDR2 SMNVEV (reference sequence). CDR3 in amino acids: CASSLLLTGGIQYF. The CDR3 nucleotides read TGTGCCAGCAGTTTATTGCTTACGGGAGGCATTCAGTACTTC.

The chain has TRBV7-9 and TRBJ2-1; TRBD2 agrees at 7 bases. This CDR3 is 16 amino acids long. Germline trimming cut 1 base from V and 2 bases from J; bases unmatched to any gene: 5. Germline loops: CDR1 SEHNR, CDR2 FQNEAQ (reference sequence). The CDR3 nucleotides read TGTGCCAGCAGCTTAGGTGGACGGGGGGCCTACAATGAGCAGTTCTTC. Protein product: CASSLGGRGAYNEQFF.

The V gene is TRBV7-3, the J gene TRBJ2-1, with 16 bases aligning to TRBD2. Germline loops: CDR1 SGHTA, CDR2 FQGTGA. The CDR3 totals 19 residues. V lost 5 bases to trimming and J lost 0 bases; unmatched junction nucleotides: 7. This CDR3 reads CASSQPGLAGGSSYNEQFF. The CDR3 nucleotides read TGTGCCAGCAGCCAACCGGGACTAGCGGGGGGGAGCTCCTACAATGAGCAGTTCTTC.

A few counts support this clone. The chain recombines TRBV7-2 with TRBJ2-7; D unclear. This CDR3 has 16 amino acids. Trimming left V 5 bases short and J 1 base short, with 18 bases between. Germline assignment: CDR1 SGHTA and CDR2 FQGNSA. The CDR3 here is CASSTRHHPLSYEQYF. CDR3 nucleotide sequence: TGTGCCAGCAGCACCCGACACCATCCTCTATCCTACGAGCAGTACTTC.

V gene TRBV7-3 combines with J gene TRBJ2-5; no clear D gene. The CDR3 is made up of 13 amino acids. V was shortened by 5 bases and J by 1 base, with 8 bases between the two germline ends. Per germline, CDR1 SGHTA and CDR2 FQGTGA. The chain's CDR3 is CASSLRVQETQYF. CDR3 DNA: TGTGCCAGCAGCCTCCGGGTCCAAGAGACCCAGTACTTC.

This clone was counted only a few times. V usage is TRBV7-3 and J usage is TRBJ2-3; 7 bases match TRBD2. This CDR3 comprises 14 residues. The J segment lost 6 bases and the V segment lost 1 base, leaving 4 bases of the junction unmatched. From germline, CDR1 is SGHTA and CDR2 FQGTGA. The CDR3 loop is CASSLMRGGDTQYF. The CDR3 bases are TGTGCCAGCAGCTTAATGCGGGGAGGGGATACGCAGTATTTT. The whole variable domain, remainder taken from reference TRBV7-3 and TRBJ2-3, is GAGVSQTPSNKVTEKGKYVELRCDPISGHTALYWYRQSLGQGPEFLIYFQGTGAADDSGLPNDRFFAVRPEGSVSTLKIQRTERGDSAVYLCASSLMRGGDTQYFGPGTRLTVL.

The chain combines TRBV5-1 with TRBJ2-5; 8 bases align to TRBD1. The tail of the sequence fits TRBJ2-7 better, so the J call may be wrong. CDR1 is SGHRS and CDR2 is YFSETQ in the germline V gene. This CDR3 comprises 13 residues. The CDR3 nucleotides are TGCGCCAGCAGCCAACAAACAGGGGGCGAGCAGTACTTC. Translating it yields CASSQQTGGEQYF.

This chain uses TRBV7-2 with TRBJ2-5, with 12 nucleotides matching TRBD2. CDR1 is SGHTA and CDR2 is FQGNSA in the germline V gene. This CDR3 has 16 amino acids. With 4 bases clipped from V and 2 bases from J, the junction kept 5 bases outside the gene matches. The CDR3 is CASSSRLAGVQETQYF. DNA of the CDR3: TGTGCCAGCAGCTCCAGACTAGCGGGGGTGCAAGAGACCCAGTACTTC.

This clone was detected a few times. Here the CDR3 DNA reads TGTGCCAGCTCCTCAGGGATGGGCTATGGCTACACCTTC. Translation gives CASSSGMGYGYTF. This chain joins TRBV2 and TRBJ1-2; D is perhaps TRBD1 (5 bases). The germline V and J ends were trimmed by 8 bases and 4 bases, with 14 bases remaining between them. Looked up from germline, CDR1 is SNHLY and CDR2 is FYNNEI. The CDR3 is 13 amino acids.